Following are 12 T cell receptor beta chains from one sample sequenced in a study of T cells in Graves' hyperthyroidism and ophthalmopathy. RNA transcripts yielded amplified TCR beta CDR3 regions. Carried out on the TCR CDR3, a first-round RT-PCR used the HTBI primer set. TCRdb passed the multiplex PCR reads through MiXCR, listing each CDR3 protein once. Of 600,000 to 650,000 distinct CDR3 sequences listed, roughly 16% are singletons. The specimen was blood. The receptors originated from a woman in her 30s with Graves' hyperthyroidism.

At least ten counts were recorded for this clonotype. The chain uses TRBV7-2 and TRBJ2-3; unclear D gene. In germline, CDR1 is SGHTA, CDR2 FQGNSA. Deletions cut 6 bases from V and 5 bases from J, with 6 bases between. The CDR3 extends over 11 amino acids. CDR3 in amino acids: CASSPKDTQYF. As DNA, the CDR3 is TGTGCCAGCAGTCCGAAAGATACGCAGTATTTT.

This clonotype was seen repeatedly, ten times or more. The chain has TRBV28 and TRBJ2-7; the D gene is possibly TRBD1 (6 bases). V was cut by 2 bases and J by 6 bases, with 14 bases left in between. CDR1 MDHEN and CDR2 SYDVKM come from the germline V gene. The CDR3 runs 14 residues. This chain's CDR3 is CASSLHRVTGEQYF. CDR3 bases: TGTGCCAGCAGTTTACACAGGGTAACAGGCGAGCAGTACTTC.

V usage is TRBV7-9 and J usage is TRBJ1-2; 8 bases agree with TRBD1. After removal of 3 bases from V and 4 bases from J, the junction contained 4 bases not matched to a gene. The germline V gene encodes CDR1 SEHNR and CDR2 FQNEAQ (reference sequence). This CDR3 is built from 14 residues. CDR3 residues: CASSFYRGVYGYTF. CDR3 nucleotides: TGTGCCAGCAGCTTTTACAGGGGGGTCTATGGCTACACCTTC.

Ten or more counts support this clonotype. The chain couples TRBV2 to TRBJ2-6; no definite D call. Germline V gene data show CDR1 as SNHLY and CDR2 as FYNNEI. This CDR3 has 12 residues. The V gene lost 4 bases and the J gene lost 2 bases, with 0 bases spanning the gap. DNA for the CDR3: TGTGCCAGCAGTGCTGGGGCCAACGTCCTGACTTTC. It codes for CASSAGANVLTF. The variable domain in full, with the rest retrieved from reference TRBV2 and TRBJ2-6, is EPEVTQTPSHQVTQMGQEVILRCVPISNHLYFYWYRQILGQKVEFLVSFYNNEISEKSEIFDDQFSVERPDGSNFTLKIRSTKLEDSAMYFCASSAGANVLTFGAGSRLTVL.

This clonotype was counted at least ten times. The chain links TRBV3-1 to TRBJ2-5, with TRBD2 matching 8 bases. Germline lookup yields CDR1 LGHDT and CDR2 YNNKEL (reference sequence). V lost 6 bases to trimming and J lost 3 bases; unmatched junction nucleotides: 6. This CDR3 has 14 residues. CDR3 DNA sequence: TGTGCCAGCAGTTACTTTAGCGGGAAAGAGACCCAGTACTTC. Protein sequence: CASSYFSGKETQYF.

The chain combines TRBV9 with TRBJ2-2; D not certain. CDR3 length equals 13 residues. The germline CDR1 and CDR2 sequences are SGDLS and YYNGEE. Trimming removed 3 bases at V and 3 bases at J, with 6 bases between. As DNA, the CDR3 is TGTGCCAGCAGCGCCCTCCACACCGGGGAGCTGTTTTTT. Protein: CASSALHTGELFF.

The V and J genes are TRBV19 and TRBJ2-1, with 9 bases matching TRBD1. The CDR3 extends over 13 amino acids. The germline V gene has CDR1 LNHDA and CDR2 SQIVND (reference sequence). V shed 7 bases and J 6 bases; nucleotides not matched to a gene: 4. The CDR3 loop reads CASTDRGGNEQFF. CDR3 coding DNA: TGTGCCAGTACGGACAGGGGCGGCAATGAGCAGTTCTTC.

The chain has TRBV5-1 and TRBJ2-7, with D possibly matching TRBD1 (6 bases). The J call may be mistaken, given a closer DNA end match to TRBJ2-1. The CDR3 is made up of 15 amino acids. The V gene's germline CDR1 is SGHRS and CDR2 YFSETQ. The CDR3 loop reads CASSLTPDSSYEQFF. The CDR3, as DNA: TGCGCCAGCAGCTTGACCCCGGACAGCTCCTACGAGCAGTTCTTC.

CDR3 sequence: CASSPGTGEQPQHF. The CDR3 bases are TGCGCCAGCAGCCCCGGAACAGGGGAACAGCCCCAGCATTTT. V and J are TRBV5-1 and TRBJ1-5; 7 bases line up with TRBD1. The CDR3 loop spans 14 amino acids. V shed 4 bases and J 7 bases; nucleotides not matched to a gene: 8. Germline CDR1 is SGHRS and CDR2 is YFSETQ.

Turning to this clonotype: A read error may be the cause here, since a much bigger clone is one base away. The chain is built from TRBV2 and TRBJ2-1, with TRBD2 as a possible D gene (7 bases). The V gene's germline CDR1 is SNHLY and CDR2 FYNNEI. The germline V and J ends were trimmed by 10 bases and 8 bases, with 21 bases remaining between them. This CDR3 has 14 amino acids. In DNA, the CDR3 is TGTGCCACCCTAGGTTGGGGGGGCCTCCATGAGCAGTTCTTC. The encoded protein is CATLGWGGLHEQFF. Full variable domain (rest looked up from reference TRBV2 and TRBJ2-1): EPEVTQTPSHQVTQMGQEVILRCVPISNHLYFYWYRQILGQKVEFLVSFYNNEISEKSEIFDDQFSVERPDGSNFTLKIRSTKLEDSAMYFCATLGWGGLHEQFFGPGTRLTVL.

This chain's CDR3 is CASTSQGGKETQYF. CDR3 in DNA: TGTGCCAGCACCTCACAAGGGGGGAAAGAGACCCAGTACTTC. The V gene is TRBV5-8, the J gene TRBJ2-5; D assignment may be TRBD1 or TRBD2 (6 bases each). This CDR3 contains 14 residues. The ends were cut back, 6 bases at V and 3 bases at J, with 15 bases in the middle. From germline, CDR1 is SGHTS and CDR2 YDEGEE.

This clonotype was seen repeatedly, ten times or more. This chain links TRBV7-2 with TRBJ2-7, with 13 nucleotides matching TRBD2. CDR1 and CDR2 from the germline V gene are SGHTA and FQGNSA. This CDR3 has 15 amino acids. V shed 5 bases, J shed 4 bases, and the junction held 5 bases outside the gene matches. The CDR3 is CASSHRTSGSYEQYF. The DNA for the CDR3 is TGTGCCAGCAGCCATCGGACTAGCGGGAGTTACGAGCAGTACTTC.